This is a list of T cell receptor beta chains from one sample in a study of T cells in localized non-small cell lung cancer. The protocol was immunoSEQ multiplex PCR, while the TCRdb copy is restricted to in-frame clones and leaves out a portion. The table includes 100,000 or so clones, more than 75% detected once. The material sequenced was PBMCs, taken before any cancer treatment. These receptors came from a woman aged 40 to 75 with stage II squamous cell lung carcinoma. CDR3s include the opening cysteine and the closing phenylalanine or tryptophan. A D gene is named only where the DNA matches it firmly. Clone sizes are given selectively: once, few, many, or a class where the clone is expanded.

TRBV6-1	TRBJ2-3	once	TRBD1	CAGRQGFSDTQYF	TGTGCCGGCCGACAGGGTTTTTCAGATACGCAGTATTTT
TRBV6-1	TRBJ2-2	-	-	CASSLYRDGGELFF	TGTGCCAGCAGCCTATACAGGGATGGCGGGGAGCTGTTTTTT
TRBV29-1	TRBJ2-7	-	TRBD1	CSVRDRNSYEQYF	TGCAGCGTCCGGGACAGAAACTCCTACGAGCAGTACTTC
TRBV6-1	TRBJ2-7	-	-	CASSVAAMGANSYEQYF	TGTGCCAGCAGTGTAGCTGCAATGGGGGCTAACTCCTACGAGCAGTACTTC
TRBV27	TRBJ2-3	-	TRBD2	CASSRRGGGYTDTQYF	TGTGCCAGCAGTCGCCGGGGGGGCGGCTACACAGATACGCAGTATTTT
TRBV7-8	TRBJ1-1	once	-	CASSLKVGGDTEAFF	TGTGCCAGCAGCCTCAAGGTTGGAGGAGACACTGAAGCTTTCTTT
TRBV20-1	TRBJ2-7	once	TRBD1	CSATRGHEQYF	TGCAGTGCTACCAGGGGGCACGAGCAGTACTTC
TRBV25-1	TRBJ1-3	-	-	CASMGPSGNTIYF	TGTGCCAGCATGGGCCCCTCTGGAAACACCATATATTTT
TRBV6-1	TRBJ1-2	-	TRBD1	CASSVGTGDATF	TGTGCCAGCAGTGTGGGGACAGGGGATGCCACCTTC
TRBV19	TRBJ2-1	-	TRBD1	CASSPPTGGWGNEQFF	TGTGCCAGTAGTCCACCTACAGGGGGCTGGGGCAATGAGCAGTTCTTC
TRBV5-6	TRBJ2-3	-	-	CASSLPPPSTDTQYF	TGTGCCAGCAGCCTACCACCCCCTAGCACAGATACGCAGTATTTT
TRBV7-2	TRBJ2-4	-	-	CASSSLPGGPAKNIQYF	TGTGCCAGCAGCTCCCTTCCTGGGGGGCCAGCCAAAAACATTCAGTACTTC
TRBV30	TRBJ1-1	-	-	CAWSVGLVNTEAFF	TGTGCCTGGAGTGTAGGGTTAGTGAACACTGAAGCTTTCTTT
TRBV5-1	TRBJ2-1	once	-	CASSPAGNNEQFF	TGCGCCAGCAGCCCGGCAGGGAACAATGAGCAGTTCTTC
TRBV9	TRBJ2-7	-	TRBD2	CASSVAGGGEQYF	TGTGCCAGCAGCGTAGCTGGGGGAGGGGAGCAGTACTTC
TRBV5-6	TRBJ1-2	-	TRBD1	CASSLGGQGQLYGYTF	TGTGCCAGCAGCTTGGGAGGACAGGGACAGCTCTATGGCTACACCTTC
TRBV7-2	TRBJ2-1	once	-	CASSSMAGRTYNEQFF	TGTGCCAGCAGTTCTATGGCGGGGCGTACCTACAATGAGCAGTTCTTC
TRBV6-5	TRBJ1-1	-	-	CATSTREGGTEAFF	TGTGCCACATCAACCAGGGAGGGGGGCACTGAAGCTTTCTTT
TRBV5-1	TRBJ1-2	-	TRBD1	CASSLGQGAGYTF	TGCGCCAGCAGCTTGGGACAGGGGGCTGGCTACACCTTC
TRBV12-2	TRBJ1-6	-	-	CASRPKRGNYNSPLHF	TGTGCAAGTCGCCCAAAGCGTGGGAACTATAATTCACCCCTCCACTTT
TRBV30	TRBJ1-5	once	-	CAWSRGDQPQHF	TGTGCCTGGAGTAGGGGAGATCAGCCCCAGCATTTT
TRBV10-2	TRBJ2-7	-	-	CASRAGRLSSYEQYF	TGCGCCAGCAGGGCGGGACGTTTGAGCTCCTACGAGCAGTACTTC
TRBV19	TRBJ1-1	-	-	CASSISGENTEAFF	TGTGCCAGTAGTATATCGGGGGAGAACACTGAAGCTTTCTTT
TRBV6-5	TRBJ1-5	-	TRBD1	CASSSGTVSNQPQHF	TGTGCCAGCAGCTCCGGGACAGTTAGCAATCAGCCCCAGCATTTT
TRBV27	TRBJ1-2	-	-	CASSLGGGTGSRYGYTF	TGTGCCAGCAGTTTAGGAGGGGGAACAGGGAGCCGCTATGGCTACACCTTC
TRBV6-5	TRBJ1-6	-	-	CASSYLRGSALHF	TGTGCCAGCAGTTACCTCAGGGGCTCGGCCCTCCACTTT
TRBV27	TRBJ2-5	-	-	CASSLSLGYQETQYF	TGTGCCAGCAGTTTATCGTTGGGGTACCAAGAGACCCAGTACTTC
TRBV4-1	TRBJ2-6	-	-	CASSVQSGANVLTF	TGCGCCAGCAGCGTGCAGTCTGGGGCCAACGTCCTGACTTTC
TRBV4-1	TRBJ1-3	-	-	CASSSPFFGNTIYF	TGCGCCAGCAGCTCCCCGTTTTTCGGAAACACCATATATTTT
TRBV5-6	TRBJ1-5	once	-	CASSLGVRAGQPQHF	TGTGCCAGCAGCTTGGGGGTCCGGGCCGGTCAGCCCCAGCATTTT
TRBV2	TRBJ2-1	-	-	CASSMTRDKNYNEQFF	TGTGCCAGCAGTATGACACGGGACAAAAACTACAATGAGCAGTTCTTC
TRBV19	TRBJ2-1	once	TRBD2	CASSIGTSGSNEQFF	TGTGCCAGTAGTATTGGTACTAGCGGTTCAAATGAGCAGTTCTTC
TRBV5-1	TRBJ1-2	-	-	CASSLGSADYGYTF	TGCGCCAGCAGCTTGGGATCTGCGGACTATGGCTACACCTTC
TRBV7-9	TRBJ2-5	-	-	CASSLAGSETQYF	TGTGCCAGCAGCTTGGCTGGGAGTGAGACCCAGTACTTC
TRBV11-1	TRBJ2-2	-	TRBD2	CASSLRTSGGRRTGELFF	TGTGCCAGCAGCTTAAGGACTAGCGGGGGCCGGCGGACCGGGGAGCTGTTTTTT
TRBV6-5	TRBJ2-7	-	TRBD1	CASSTTGPSSYEQYF	TGTGCCAGCAGTACGACAGGGCCTAGCTCCTACGAGCAGTACTTC
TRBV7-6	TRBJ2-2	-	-	CASSLDGSTGELFF	TGTGCCAGCAGCTTAGACGGCAGCACCGGGGAGCTGTTTTTT
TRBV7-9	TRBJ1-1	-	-	CASSGGSYTEAFF	TGTGCCAGCAGCGGGGGTTCCTACACTGAAGCTTTCTTT
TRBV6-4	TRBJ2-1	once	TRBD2	CASSPGLVNEQFF	TGTGCCAGCAGCCCTGGACTAGTCAATGAGCAGTTCTTC
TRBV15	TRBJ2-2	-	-	CATSREIRGSGELFF	TGTGCCACCAGCAGGGAAATTCGGGGTTCCGGGGAGCTGTTTTTT
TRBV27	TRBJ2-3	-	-	CASSLLEHTDTQYF	TGTGCCAGCAGTTTGCTCGAACACACAGATACGCAGTATTTT
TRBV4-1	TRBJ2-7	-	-	CASSQFEDEQYF	TGCGCCAGCAGCCAATTCGAGGACGAGCAGTACTTC